This T cell receptor (beta chain) was sequenced during a study of T cells in Graves' hyperthyroidism and ophthalmopathy. This clonotype has a handful of counts. V was trimmed by 6 bases and J by 9 bases, leaving 15 bases between them. This CDR3 is built from 13 residues. TCR beta CDR3 regions were amplified from RNA transcripts. Researchers ran a first-round RT-PCR on the TCR CDR3 using the HTBI primer set. In TCRdb, the multiplex PCR reads were re-called with MiXCR into one record per CDR3 protein. The repertoire holds around 350,000 distinct CDR3 sequences, approximately 25% seen once, with around 70% in the top ten.

V usage is TRBV12-3 or TRBV12-4 and J usage is TRBJ2-1, with D possibly TRBD2 on 6 matching bases. The origin of this receptor is a man aged 45-65 years with Graves' hyperthyroidism. Sequenced material: blood. The CDR3 DNA reads TGTGCCAGCAGCATCGGAGGGCTTCGTGAGCAGTTCTTC. Its translation: CASSIGGLREQFF.